The rows below give T cell receptor beta chains drawn from one sample of a study of CD8 T cells in Susac syndrome. TCRdb ran MiXCR on the immunoSEQ multiplex PCR reads and lists one entry per CDR3 protein. The data show fewer than 60,000 distinct CDR3 sequences, 95% seen once. Sample: CD8+ T cells from PBMCs. The receptors originated from a human donor with Susac syndrome. The CDR3 runs from the conserved cysteine through the conserved F or W. The order of the fields is J gene, D gene, clone size, V gene, CDR3 DNA, CDR3 protein. D genes are given only for firm matches. The listing skips clone size in some rows; elsewhere it reads once, few, many or a size class.

j_gene: TRBJ1-1; d_gene: NA; abundance: NA; v_gene: TRBV27; CDR3nt: TGTGCCAGCAGTCCCCTATCGTGGGAGCAAGACACTGAAGCTTTCTTT; CDR3aa: CASSPLSWEQDTEAFF
j_gene: TRBJ1-4; d_gene: NA; abundance: NA; v_gene: TRBV2; CDR3nt: TGTGCCAGCACCTGGGCGGATGAAAAACTGTTTTTT; CDR3aa: CASTWADEKLFF
j_gene: TRBJ2-7; d_gene: TRBD1; abundance: NA; v_gene: TRBV5-5; CDR3nt: TGTGCCAGCAGCTTGGGGACAGGGGTCTCCCGGGAGCAGTACTTC; CDR3aa: CASSLGTGVSREQYF
j_gene: TRBJ2-5; d_gene: TRBD1; abundance: NA; v_gene: TRBV12-3/TRBV12-4; CDR3nt: TGTGCCAGCAGTTTACTAGGAGGACAGGTCCGGGAGACCCAGTACTTC; CDR3aa: CASSLLGGQVRETQYF
j_gene: TRBJ2-5; d_gene: TRBD2; abundance: NA; v_gene: TRBV20-1; CDR3nt: TGCAGTGCTAGAGATGGCGGGGAGGGGAGGGAGACCCAGTACTTC; CDR3aa: CSARDGGEGRETQYF
j_gene: TRBJ2-4; d_gene: TRBD1; abundance: NA; v_gene: TRBV6-1; CDR3nt: TGTGCCAGCAATCTCCCCGAGGGGGCACTTCTAGCCAAAAACATTCAGTACTTC; CDR3aa: CASNLPEGALLAKNIQYF
j_gene: TRBJ2-1; d_gene: NA; abundance: NA; v_gene: TRBV9; CDR3nt: TGTGCCAGCAGCGTAGGATCGCCCAATGAGCAGTTCTTC; CDR3aa: CASSVGSPNEQFF
j_gene: TRBJ2-6; d_gene: NA; abundance: few; v_gene: TRBV5-6; CDR3nt: TGTGCCAGCAGCTCTGGGGCCAACGTCCTGACTTTC; CDR3aa: CASSSGANVLTF
j_gene: TRBJ2-3; d_gene: TRBD1; abundance: NA; v_gene: TRBV9; CDR3nt: TGTGCCAGCAGCGCAGGCCCGGGACAGGGGACAGATACGCAGTATTTT; CDR3aa: CASSAGPGQGTDTQYF
j_gene: TRBJ2-3; d_gene: NA; abundance: NA; v_gene: TRBV5-4; CDR3nt: TGTGCCAGCAGCTTCTCGGGAAACACAGATACGCAGTATTTT; CDR3aa: CASSFSGNTDTQYF